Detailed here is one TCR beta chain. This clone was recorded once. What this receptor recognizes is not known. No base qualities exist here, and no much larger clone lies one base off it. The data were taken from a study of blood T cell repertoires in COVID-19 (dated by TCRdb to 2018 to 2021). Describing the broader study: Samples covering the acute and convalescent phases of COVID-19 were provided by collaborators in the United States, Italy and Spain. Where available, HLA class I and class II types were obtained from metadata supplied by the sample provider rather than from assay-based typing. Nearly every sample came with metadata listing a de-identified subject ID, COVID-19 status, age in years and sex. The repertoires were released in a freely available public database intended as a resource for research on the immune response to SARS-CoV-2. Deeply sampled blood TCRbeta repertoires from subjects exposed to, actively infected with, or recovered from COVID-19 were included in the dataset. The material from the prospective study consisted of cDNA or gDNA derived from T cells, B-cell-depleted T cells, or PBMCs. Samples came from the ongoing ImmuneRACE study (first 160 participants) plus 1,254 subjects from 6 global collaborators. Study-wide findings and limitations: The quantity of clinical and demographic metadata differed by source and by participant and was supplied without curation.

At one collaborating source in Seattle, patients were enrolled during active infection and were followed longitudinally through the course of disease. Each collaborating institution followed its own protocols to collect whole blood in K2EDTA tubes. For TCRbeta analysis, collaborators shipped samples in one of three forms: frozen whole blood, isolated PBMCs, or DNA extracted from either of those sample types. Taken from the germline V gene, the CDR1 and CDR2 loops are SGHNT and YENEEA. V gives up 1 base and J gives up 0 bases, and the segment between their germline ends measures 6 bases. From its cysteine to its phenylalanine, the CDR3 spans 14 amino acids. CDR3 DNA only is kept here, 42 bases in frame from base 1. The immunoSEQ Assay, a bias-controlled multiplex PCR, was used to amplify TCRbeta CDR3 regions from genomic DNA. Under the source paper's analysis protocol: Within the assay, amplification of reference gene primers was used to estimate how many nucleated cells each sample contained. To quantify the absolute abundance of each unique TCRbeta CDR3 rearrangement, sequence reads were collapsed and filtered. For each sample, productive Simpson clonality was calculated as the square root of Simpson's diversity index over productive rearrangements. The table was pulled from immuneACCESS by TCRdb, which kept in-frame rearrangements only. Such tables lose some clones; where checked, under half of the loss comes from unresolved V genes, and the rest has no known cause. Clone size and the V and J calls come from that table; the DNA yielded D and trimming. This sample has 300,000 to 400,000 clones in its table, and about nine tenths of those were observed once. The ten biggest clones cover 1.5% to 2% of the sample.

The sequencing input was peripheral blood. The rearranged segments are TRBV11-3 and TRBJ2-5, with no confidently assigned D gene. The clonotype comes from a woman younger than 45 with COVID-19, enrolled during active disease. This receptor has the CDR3 CASSLAKHQETQYF. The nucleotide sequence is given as TGTGCCAGCAGCTTAGCCAAGCACCAAGAGACCCAGTACTTC.